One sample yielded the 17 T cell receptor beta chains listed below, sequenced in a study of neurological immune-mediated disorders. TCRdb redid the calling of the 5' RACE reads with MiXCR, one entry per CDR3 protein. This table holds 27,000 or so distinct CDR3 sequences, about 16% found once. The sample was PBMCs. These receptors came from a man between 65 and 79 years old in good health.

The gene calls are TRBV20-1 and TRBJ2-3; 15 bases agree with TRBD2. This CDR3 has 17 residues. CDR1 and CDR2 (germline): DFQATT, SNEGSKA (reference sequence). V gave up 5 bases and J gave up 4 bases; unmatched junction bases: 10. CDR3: CSAVVPGLAGGSDTQYF. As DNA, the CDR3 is TGCAGTGCTGTGGTCCCGGGACTAGCGGGGGGATCAGATACGCAGTATTTT.

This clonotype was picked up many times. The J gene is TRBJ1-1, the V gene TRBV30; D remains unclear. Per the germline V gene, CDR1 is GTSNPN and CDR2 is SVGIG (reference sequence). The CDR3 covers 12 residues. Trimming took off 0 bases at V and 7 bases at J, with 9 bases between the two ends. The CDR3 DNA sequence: TGTGCCTGGAGTGTAGGGCCATTTGAAGCTTTCTTT. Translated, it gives CAWSVGPFEAFF.

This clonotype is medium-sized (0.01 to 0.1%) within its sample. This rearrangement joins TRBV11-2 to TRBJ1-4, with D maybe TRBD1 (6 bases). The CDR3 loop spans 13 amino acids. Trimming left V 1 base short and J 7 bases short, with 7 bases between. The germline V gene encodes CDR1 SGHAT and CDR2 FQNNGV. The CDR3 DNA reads TGTGCCAGCAGCTTAGCAGGGGTTGAAAAACTGTTTTTT. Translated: CASSLAGVEKLFF.

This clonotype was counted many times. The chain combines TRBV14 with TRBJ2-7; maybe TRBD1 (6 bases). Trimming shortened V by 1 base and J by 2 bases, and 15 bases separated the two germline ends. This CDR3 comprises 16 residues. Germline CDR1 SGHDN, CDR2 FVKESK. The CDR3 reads CASSQVWGRNPYEQYF. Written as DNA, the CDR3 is TGTGCCAGCAGCCAAGTATGGGGGCGTAACCCCTACGAGCAGTACTTC.

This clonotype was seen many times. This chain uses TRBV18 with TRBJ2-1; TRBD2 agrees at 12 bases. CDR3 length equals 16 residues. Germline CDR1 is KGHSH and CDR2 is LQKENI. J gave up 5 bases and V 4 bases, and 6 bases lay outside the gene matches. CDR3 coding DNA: TGTGCCAGCTCACTCCTAGCGGGGGGGCCAGACAATGAGCAGTTCTTC. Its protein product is CASSLLAGGPDNEQFF.

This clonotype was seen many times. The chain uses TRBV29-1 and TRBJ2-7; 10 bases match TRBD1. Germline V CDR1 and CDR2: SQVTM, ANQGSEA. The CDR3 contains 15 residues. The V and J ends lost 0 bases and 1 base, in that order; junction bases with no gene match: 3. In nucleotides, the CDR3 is TGCAGCGTTGAAGAGGGACAGGGGCTATCCTACGAGCAGTACTTC. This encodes CSVEEGQGLSYEQYF.

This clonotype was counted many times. The CDR3 here is CASSSEAVRYSGNTIYF. In nucleotides, the CDR3 is TGTGCCAGCAGCTCGGAGGCAGTGCGGTACTCTGGAAACACCATATATTTT. The chain uses TRBV7-2 and TRBJ1-3; D gene unclear. The germline CDR1 and CDR2 sequences are SGHTA and FQGNSA. The CDR3 loop spans 17 amino acids. V was shortened by 4 bases and J by 0 bases, with 16 bases between the two germline ends.

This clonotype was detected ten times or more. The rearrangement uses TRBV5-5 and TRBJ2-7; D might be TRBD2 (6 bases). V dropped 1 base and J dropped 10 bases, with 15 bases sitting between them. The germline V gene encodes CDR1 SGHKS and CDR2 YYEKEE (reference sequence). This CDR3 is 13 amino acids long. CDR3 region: CASSLPRTEGQYF. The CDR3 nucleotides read TGTGCCAGCAGCTTGCCCCGAACGGAGGGTCAGTACTTC.

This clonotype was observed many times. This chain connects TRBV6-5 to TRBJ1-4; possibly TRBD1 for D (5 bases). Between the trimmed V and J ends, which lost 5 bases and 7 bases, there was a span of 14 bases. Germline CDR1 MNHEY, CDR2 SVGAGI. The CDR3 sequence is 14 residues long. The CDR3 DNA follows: TGTGCCAGCAGTCGCTGGGGCAGGGCTGAAAAACTGTTTTTT. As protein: CASSRWGRAEKLFF.

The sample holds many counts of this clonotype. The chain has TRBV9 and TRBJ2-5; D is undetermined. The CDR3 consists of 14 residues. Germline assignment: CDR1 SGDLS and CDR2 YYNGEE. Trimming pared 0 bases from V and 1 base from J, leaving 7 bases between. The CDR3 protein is CASSVGPSQETQYF. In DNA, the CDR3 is TGTGCCAGCAGCGTAGGGCCGAGCCAAGAGACCCAGTACTTC.

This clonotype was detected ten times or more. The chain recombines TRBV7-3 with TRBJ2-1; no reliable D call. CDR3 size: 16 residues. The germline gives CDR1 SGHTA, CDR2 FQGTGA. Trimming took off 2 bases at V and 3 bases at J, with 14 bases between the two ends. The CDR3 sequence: CASSLGPVQNYNEQFF. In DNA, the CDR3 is TGTGCCAGCAGCTTAGGACCAGTCCAAAACTACAATGAGCAGTTCTTC.

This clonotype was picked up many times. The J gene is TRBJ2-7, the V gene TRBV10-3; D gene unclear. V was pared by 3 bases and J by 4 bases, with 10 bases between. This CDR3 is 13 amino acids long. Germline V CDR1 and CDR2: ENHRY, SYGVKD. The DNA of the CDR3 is TGTGCCATCAGTGAACGGTTCGCGTACGAGCAGTACTTC. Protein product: CAISERFAYEQYF.

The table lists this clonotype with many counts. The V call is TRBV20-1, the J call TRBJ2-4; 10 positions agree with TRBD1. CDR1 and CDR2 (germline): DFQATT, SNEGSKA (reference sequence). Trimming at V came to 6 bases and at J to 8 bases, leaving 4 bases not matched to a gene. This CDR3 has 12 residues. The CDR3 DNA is TGCAGTGCCAGGACAGGGGGAGACATTCAGTACTTC. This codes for CSARTGGDIQYF.

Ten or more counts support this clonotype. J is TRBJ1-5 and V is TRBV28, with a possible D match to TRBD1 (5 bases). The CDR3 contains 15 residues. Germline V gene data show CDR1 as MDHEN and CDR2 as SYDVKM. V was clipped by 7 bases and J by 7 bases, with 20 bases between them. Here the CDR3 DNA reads TGTGCCAGCACCCCCCTGGGCAGGGAACGACAGCCCCAGCATTTT. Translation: CASTPLGRERQPQHF.

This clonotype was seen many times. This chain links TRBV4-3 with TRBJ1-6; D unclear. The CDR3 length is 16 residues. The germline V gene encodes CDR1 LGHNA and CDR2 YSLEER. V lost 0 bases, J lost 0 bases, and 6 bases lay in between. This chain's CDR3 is CASSQDRSSYNSPLHF. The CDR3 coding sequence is TGCGCCAGCAGCCAAGACAGAAGCTCCTATAATTCACCCCTCCACTTT.

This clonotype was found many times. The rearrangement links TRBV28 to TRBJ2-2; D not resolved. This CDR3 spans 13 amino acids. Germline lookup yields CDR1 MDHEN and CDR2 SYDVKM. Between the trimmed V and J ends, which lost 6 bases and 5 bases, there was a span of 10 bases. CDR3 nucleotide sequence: TGTGCCAGCAGACTTGGGGTAACCGGGGAGCTGTTTTTT. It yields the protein CASRLGVTGELFF.

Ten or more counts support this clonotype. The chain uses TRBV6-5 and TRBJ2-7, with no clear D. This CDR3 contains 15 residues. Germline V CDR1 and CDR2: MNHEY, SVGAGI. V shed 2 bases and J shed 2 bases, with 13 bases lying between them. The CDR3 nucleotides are TGTGCCAGCAGTTACGCCCAACGGCAACCCTACGAGCAGTACTTC. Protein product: CASSYAQRQPYEQYF.